This TCR beta chain was captured in a study of vaccination effects on CD4 cells after COVID-19. Turning to the study itself: After the second dose, samples were taken at median day 72.

CDR3 size: 16 residues. Germline CDR1 and CDR2: LNHDA and SQIVND (reference sequence). V was clipped by 5 bases and J by 0 bases, with 14 bases between them. About this clone itself: Its specificity is unknown.

Generated by immunoSEQ multiplex PCR, the TCRdb table keeps only in-frame clones and is missing some. The sample contains 57,000 or so clones, 60% to 75% of which appear only once. Antigen-specific CD4+ T cells were expanded (with viral peptide pools) by the ViraFEST assay ahead of sequencing. The culture ran for roughly 10 days before CD4+ T cells were isolated. Each participant received a vaccine that was either BNT162b2 or mRNA-1273, given as two doses. The rearrangement uses TRBV19 and TRBJ2-1; maybe TRBD2 (5 bases). The sequenced sample was CD4+ T cells from PBMCs cultured with HCoV-229E spike peptides, obtained after COVID-19 vaccination. The clonotype originates from a human donor who received a COVID-19 vaccine. The CDR3 DNA reads TGTGCCAGTAGTTATGATCCGGGGAGCTCCTACAATGAGCAGTTCTTC. Amino acid sequence: CASSYDPGSSYNEQFF.